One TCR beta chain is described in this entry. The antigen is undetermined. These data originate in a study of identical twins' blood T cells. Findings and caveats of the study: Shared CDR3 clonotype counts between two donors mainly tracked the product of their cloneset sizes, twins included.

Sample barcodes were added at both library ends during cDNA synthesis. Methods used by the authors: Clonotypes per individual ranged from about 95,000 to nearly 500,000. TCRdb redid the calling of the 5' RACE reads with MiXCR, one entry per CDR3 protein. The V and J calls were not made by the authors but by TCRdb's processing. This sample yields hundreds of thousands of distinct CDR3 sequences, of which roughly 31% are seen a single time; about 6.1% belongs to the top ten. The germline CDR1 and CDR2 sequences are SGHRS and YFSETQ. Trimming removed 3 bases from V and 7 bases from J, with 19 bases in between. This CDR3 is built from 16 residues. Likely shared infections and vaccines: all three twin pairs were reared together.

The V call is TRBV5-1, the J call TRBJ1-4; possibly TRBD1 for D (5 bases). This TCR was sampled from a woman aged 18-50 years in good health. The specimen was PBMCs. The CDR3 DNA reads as TGCGCCAGCAGCTCTCACGTCGGGGCGACGGGTGAAAAACTGTTTTTT. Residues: CASSSHVGATGEKLFF. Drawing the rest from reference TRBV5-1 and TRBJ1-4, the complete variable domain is KAGVTQTPRYLIKTRGQQVTLSCSPISGHRSVSWYQQTPGQGLQFLFEYFSETQRNKGNFPGRFSGRQFSNSRSEMNVSTLELGDSALYLCASSSHVGATGEKLFFGSGTQLSVL.